This T cell receptor (beta chain) emerged from a study of blood T cell repertoires in COVID-19. Study context: Collection of acute and convalescent COVID-19 samples took place in the United States, Italy and Spain. T cells, B-cell-depleted T cells, or PBMCs provided the cDNA or gDNA that served as material.

Germline V CDR1 and CDR2: KGHDR, SFDVKD. After removal of 2 bases from V and 2 bases from J, the junction contained 14 bases not matched to a gene. The CDR3 has 19 amino acids. Authors' data handling: Counts of nucleated cells, estimated from reference gene primer amplification, were obtained. Sequenced by immunoSEQ multiplex PCR; TCRdb stores in-frame clones only, minus some. D and trimming come from the DNA, and the V and J calls and clone size come from that table. The sample yields some 150,000 clones, approximately 83% seen once. The sample taken for sequencing was peripheral blood. The chain uses TRBV24-1 and TRBJ2-1, with 7 nucleotides matching TRBD1. The clonotype was recovered from a human donor in a cohort sampled during active COVID-19. The CDR3 sequence: CATSDSLTEKGQTYNEQFF. In nucleotides, the CDR3 is TGTGCCACCAGTGATTCCCTGACTGAAAAGGGACAGACCTACAATGAGCAGTTCTTC.